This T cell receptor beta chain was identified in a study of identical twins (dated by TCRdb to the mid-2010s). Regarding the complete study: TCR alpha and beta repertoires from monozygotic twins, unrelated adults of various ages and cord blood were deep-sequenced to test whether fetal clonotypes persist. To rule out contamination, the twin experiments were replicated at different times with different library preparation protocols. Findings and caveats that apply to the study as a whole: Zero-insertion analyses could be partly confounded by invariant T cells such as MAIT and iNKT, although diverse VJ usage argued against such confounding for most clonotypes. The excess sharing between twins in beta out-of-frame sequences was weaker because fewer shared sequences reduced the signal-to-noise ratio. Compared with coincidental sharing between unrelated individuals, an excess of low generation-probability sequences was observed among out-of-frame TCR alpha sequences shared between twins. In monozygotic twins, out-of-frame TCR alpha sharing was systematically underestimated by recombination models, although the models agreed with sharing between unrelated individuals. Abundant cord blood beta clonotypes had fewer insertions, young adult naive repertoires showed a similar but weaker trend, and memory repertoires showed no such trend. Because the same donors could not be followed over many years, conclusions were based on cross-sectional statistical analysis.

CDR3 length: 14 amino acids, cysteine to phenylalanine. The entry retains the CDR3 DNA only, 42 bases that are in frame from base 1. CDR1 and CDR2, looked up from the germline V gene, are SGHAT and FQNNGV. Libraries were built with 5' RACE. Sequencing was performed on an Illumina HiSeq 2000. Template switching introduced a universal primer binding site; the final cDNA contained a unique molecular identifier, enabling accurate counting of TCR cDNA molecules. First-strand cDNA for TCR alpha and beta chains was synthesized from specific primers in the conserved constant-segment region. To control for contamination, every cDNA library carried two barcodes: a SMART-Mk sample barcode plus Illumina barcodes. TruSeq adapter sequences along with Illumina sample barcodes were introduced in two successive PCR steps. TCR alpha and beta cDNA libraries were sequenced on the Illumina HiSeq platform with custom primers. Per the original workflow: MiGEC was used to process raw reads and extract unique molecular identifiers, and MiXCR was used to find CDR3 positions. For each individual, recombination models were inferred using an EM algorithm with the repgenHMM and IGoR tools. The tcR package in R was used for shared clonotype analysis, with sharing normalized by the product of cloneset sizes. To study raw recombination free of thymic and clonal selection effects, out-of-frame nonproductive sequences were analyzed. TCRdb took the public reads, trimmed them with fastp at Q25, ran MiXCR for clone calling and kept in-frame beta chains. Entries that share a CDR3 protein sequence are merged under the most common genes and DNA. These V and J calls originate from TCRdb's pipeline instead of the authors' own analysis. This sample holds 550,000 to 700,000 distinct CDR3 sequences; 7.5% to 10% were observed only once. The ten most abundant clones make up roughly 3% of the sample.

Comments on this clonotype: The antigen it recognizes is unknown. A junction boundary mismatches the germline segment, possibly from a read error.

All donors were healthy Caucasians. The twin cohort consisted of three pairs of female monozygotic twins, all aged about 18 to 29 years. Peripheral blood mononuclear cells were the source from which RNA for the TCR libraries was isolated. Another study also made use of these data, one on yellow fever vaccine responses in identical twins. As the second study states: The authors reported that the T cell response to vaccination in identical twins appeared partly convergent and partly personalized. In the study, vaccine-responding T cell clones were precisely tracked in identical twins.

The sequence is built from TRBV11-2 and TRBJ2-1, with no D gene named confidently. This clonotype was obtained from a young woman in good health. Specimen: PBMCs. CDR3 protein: CASRLDGSYNEQFF. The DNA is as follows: TGTGCCAGCAGATTAGACGGATCCTACAATGAGCAGTTCTTC.